These 10 T cell receptor beta chains share one sample of origin, sequenced in a study of blood T cell repertoires in COVID-19. Libraries were prepared by immunoSEQ multiplex PCR; TCRdb keeps only in-frame clonotypes and omits some of them. The sample shows some 300,000 clones, around 88% of them seen only once. The sequencing sample was made of peripheral blood. The receptors stem from a woman under 40 who had recovered from COVID-19.

This chain uses TRBV2 with TRBJ2-1, with TRBD2 identical over 10 bases. The CDR3 length is 16 residues. Germline values: CDR1 SNHLY, CDR2 FYNNEI. The V gene end was trimmed by 6 bases and the J gene end by 3 bases; junction bases not matched to a gene: 8. The CDR3 coding sequence is TGTGCCAGCAGCCCCCCCACTAGCGGGGACTACAATGAGCAGTTCTTC. Residues: CASSPPTSGDYNEQFF.

This chain uses TRBV7-8 with TRBJ1-2; no definite D call. Germline V gene sequence: CDR1 SGHVS, CDR2 FQNEAQ. Trimming removed 0 bases at V and 5 bases at J, with 10 bases between. The CDR3 is made up of 14 amino acids. The CDR3 DNA follows: TGTGCCAGCAGCTTAGCCCGGGAGGGATATGGCTACACCTTC. It codes for CASSLAREGYGYTF. The variable domain in full, with the rest retrieved from reference TRBV7-8 and TRBJ1-2, is GAGVSQSPRYKVAKRGQDVALRCDPISGHVSLFWYQQALGQGPEFLTYFQNEAQLDKSGLPSDRFFAERPEGSVSTLKIQRTQQEDSAVYLCASSLAREGYGYTFGSGTRLTVV.

V and J are TRBV6-1 and TRBJ1-2; perhaps TRBD1 as D (6 bases). Deletions cut 0 bases from V and 6 bases from J, with 17 bases between. The CDR3 extends over 16 amino acids. In germline, CDR1 is MNHNS, CDR2 SASEGT. The CDR3 loop is CASSEAYWDTSNGYTF. CDR3 DNA: TGTGCCAGCAGTGAAGCGTATTGGGACACCTCAAATGGCTACACCTTC.

CDR3: CASSLSPEVLEKLFF. In nucleotides, the CDR3 is TGCGCCAGCAGCTTGTCGCCGGAGGTGCTTGAAAAACTGTTTTTT. The rearrangement joins TRBV5-1 to TRBJ1-4; D is unresolved. The germline V gene encodes CDR1 SGHRS and CDR2 YFSETQ. Deletions cut 1 base from V and 7 bases from J, with 14 bases between. The CDR3 extends over 15 amino acids.

The gene calls are TRBV9 and TRBJ1-1; the match to TRBD1 covers 9 bases. Germline-derived CDR1 and CDR2 are SGDLS and YYNGEE. The CDR3 covers 16 residues. V lost 0 bases to trimming and J lost 3 bases; unmatched junction nucleotides: 6. CDR3 sequence: CASSVGDREWDTEAFF. Written as DNA, the CDR3 is TGTGCCAGCAGCGTAGGGGACAGGGAATGGGACACTGAAGCTTTCTTT.

The chain carries TRBV10-3 and TRBJ2-7; the D gene is possibly TRBD1 (5 bases). The CDR3 runs to 12 residues. Trimming removed 2 bases at V and 5 bases at J, with 7 bases between. CDR1 and CDR2 from the germline V gene are ENHRY and SYGVKD. CDR3 coding DNA: TGTGCCATCAGTGAGGGGGCCCACGAGCAGTACTTC. It encodes CAISEGAHEQYF.

The sample holds one count of this clone. The chain joins TRBV18 to TRBJ1-4; D not certain. Germline CDR1 reads KGHSH; CDR2 reads LQKENI. The CDR3 sequence is 16 residues long. V lost 3 bases, J lost 5 bases, and 16 bases lay in between. CDR3 nucleotide sequence: TGTGCCAGCTCACCTGGGAGCCCCAATGGAAATGAAAAACTGTTTTTT. Translating it yields CASSPGSPNGNEKLFF.

The genes are TRBV12-5 and TRBJ2-1; a weak D match, TRBD2 (6 bases). This CDR3 is built from 13 residues. Trimming left V 9 bases short and J 7 bases short, with 16 bases between. Germline values: CDR1 LGHNT, CDR2 FRNRAP. The CDR3 is CASSLEGMNEQFF. CDR3 in DNA: TGTGCTAGCTCCCTGGAGGGCATGAATGAGCAGTTCTTC.

The chain carries TRBV3-1 (or the pseudogene TRBV3-2) and TRBJ2-7, with D maybe TRBD1 (6 bases). This CDR3 contains 16 residues. Germline loops: CDR1 LGHDT, CDR2 YNNKEL (reference sequence). Trimming stripped 2 bases from V and 4 bases from J, with 18 bases between. The CDR3 DNA sequence: TGTGCCAGCAGCCAACAGGGGACACCTTTTTGGTACGAGCAGTACTTC. Translating gives CASSQQGTPFWYEQYF.

The rearrangement joins TRBV5-1 to TRBJ1-4; 8 positions agree with TRBD1. Germline V gives CDR1 SGHRS, CDR2 YFSETQ. The CDR3 has 15 amino acids. J lost 7 bases, V lost 0 bases, and 5 bases had no gene match. The CDR3 region is CASSLEQGAGEKLFF. Written as DNA, the CDR3 is TGCGCCAGCAGCTTGGAGCAGGGGGCGGGTGAAAAACTGTTTTTT.